This entry lists 7 T cell receptor beta chains sequenced from one sample in a study of CD8 T cells in ankylosing spondylitis. A single record per CDR3 protein comes from TCRdb applying MiXCR to the 5' RACE reads. The data hold 200,000 or so distinct CDR3 sequences, with around 25% observed a single time. The sample was blood, either unsorted or a sorted T cell fraction (not recorded which). These receptors originate from a male donor with ankylosing spondylitis or in good health (not recorded which).

This clonotype was observed many times. V gene TRBV11-2 combines with J gene TRBJ1-4; 9 bases are a match to TRBD1. J lost 13 bases, V lost 5 bases, and 5 bases had no gene match. This CDR3 comprises 12 residues. The germline V gene has CDR1 SGHAT and CDR2 FQNNGV. In DNA, the CDR3 is TGTGCCAGCAGCCCGGGGACAGGGAGACTGTTTTTT. Its translation is CASSPGTGRLFF.

Many counts were recorded for this clonotype. V gene TRBV24-1 combines with J gene TRBJ2-1, with TRBD2 matching 14 bases. The CDR3 runs to 18 residues. The germline gives CDR1 KGHDR, CDR2 SFDVKD. The trim removed 4 bases at V and 0 bases at J, leaving 4 bases unmatched. Here the CDR3 DNA reads TGTGCCACCAGTGACGCAGGGACTAGCGGGAGCTCCTACAATGAGCAGTTCTTC. It translates to CATSDAGTSGSSYNEQFF.

This clonotype was counted a single time. The gene calls are TRBV20-1 and TRBJ2-4; D is perhaps TRBD1 (7 bases). The CDR3 sequence is 17 residues long. CDR1 and CDR2 from the germline V gene are DFQATT and SNEGSKA (reference sequence). V was pared by 0 bases and J by 4 bases, with 19 bases between. CDR3 residues: CSARDRARGAKKNIQYF. As DNA, the CDR3 is TGCAGTGCTAGAGATCGGGCCAGGGGGGCAAAAAAAAACATTCAGTACTTC.

The chain uses TRBV20-1 and TRBJ2-1; D gene ambiguous. The length of the CDR3 is 13 residues. Germline lookup yields CDR1 DFQATT and CDR2 SNEGSKA (reference sequence). Trimming removed 5 bases at V and 6 bases at J, with 14 bases between. CDR3: CSARRSMGNEQFF. The DNA of the CDR3 is TGCAGTGCTCGCCGTAGTATGGGCAATGAGCAGTTCTTC.

The chain couples TRBV15 to TRBJ2-2; D is ambiguous. V dropped 2 bases and J dropped 1 base, with 17 bases sitting between them. This CDR3 spans 18 amino acids. Looked up from germline, CDR1 is LNHNV and CDR2 is YYDKDF (reference sequence). CDR3 sequence (DNA): TGTGCCACCAGCAGAAACAAATGGTGGCGGCTGAACACCGGGGAGCTGTTTTTT. It codes for CATSRNKWWRLNTGELFF.

The gene calls are TRBV5-4 and TRBJ2-1; tentative D call: TRBD2 (6 bases). This CDR3 contains 15 residues. Germline loops: CDR1 SGHNT, CDR2 YYREEE (reference sequence). Trimming shortened V by 1 base and J by 8 bases, and 16 bases separated the two germline ends. The CDR3 region has the DNA TGTGCCAGCAGCTTGCGGCTAGCCGGAGGGGATGAGCAGTTCTTC. It codes for CASSLRLAGGDEQFF.

This clonotype has at least ten counts. V is TRBV20-1 and J is TRBJ2-4; D is unclear. Trimming cost V 6 bases and J 0 bases, with 9 bases left between them. The germline gives CDR1 DFQATT, CDR2 SNEGSKA (reference sequence). The CDR3 runs 13 residues. The CDR3 is CSAQRPAKNIQYF. CDR3 nucleotide sequence: TGCAGTGCCCAACGGCCAGCCAAAAACATTCAGTACTTC.